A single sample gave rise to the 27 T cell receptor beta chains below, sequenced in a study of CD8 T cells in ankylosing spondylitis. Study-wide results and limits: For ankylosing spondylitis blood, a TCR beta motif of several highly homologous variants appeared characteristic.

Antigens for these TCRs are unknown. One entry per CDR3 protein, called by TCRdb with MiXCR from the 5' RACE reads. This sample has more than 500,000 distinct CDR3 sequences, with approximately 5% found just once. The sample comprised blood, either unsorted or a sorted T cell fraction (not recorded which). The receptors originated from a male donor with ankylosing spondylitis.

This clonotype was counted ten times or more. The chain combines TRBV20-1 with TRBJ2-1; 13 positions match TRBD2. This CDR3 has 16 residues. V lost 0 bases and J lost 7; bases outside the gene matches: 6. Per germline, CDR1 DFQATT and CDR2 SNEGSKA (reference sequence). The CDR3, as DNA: TGCAGTGCTAGAGATTGGACTAGCGGGAGCCTTAATGAGCAGTTCTTC. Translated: CSARDWTSGSLNEQFF.

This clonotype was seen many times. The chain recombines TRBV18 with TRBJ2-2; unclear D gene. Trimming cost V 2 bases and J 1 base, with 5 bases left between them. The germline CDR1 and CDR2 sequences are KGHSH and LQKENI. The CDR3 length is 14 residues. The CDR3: CASSPIQNTGELFF. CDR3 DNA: TGTGCCAGCTCACCAATACAGAACACCGGGGAGCTGTTTTTT.

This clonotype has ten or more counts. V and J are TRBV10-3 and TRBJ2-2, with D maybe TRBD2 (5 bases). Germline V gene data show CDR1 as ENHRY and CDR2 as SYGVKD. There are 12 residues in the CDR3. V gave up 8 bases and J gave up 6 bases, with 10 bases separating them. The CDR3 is CAILRGSGELFF. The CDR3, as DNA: TGTGCCATCCTACGGGGATCCGGGGAGCTGTTTTTT.

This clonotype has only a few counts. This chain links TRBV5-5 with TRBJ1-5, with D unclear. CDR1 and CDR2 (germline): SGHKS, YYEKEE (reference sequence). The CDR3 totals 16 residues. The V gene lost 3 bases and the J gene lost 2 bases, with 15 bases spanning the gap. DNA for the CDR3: TGTGCCAGCAGCTCTCAGCCCGACACTCGCAATCAGCCCCAGCATTTT. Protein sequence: CASSSQPDTRNQPQHF.

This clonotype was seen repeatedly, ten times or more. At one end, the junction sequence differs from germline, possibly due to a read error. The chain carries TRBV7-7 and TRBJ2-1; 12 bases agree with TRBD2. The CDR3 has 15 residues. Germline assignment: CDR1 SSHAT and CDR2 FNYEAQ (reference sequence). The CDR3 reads CASSRRLAGEAEQFF. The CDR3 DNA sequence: TGTGCTAGCAGCCGGCGACTAGCGGGAGAGGCTGAGCAGTTCTTC.

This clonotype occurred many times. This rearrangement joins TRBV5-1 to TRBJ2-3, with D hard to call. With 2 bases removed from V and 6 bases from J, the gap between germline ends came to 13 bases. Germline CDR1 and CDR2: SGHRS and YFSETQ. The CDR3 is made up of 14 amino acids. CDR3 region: CASSFGTTLDTQYF. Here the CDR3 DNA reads TGCGCCAGCAGCTTTGGAACGACCTTGGATACGCAGTATTTT.

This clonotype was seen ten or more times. The chain's CDR3 is CASIMYRDQVSNYGYTF. The CDR3 nucleotides are TGTGCCAGCATTATGTATCGGGACCAGGTATCTAACTATGGCTACACCTTC. This chain links TRBV7-2 with TRBJ1-2; the D gene is possibly TRBD1 (5 bases). Trimming took off 7 bases at V and 0 bases at J, with 21 bases between the two ends. CDR1 and CDR2 from the germline V gene are SGHTA and FQGNSA. The CDR3 is made up of 17 amino acids.

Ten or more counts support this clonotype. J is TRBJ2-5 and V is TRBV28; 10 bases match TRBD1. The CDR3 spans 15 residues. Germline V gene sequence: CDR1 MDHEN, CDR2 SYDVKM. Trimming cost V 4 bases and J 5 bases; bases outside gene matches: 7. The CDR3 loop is CASSSEDRGLETQYF. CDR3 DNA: TGTGCCAGCAGTTCAGAGGACAGGGGGTTGGAGACCCAGTACTTC.

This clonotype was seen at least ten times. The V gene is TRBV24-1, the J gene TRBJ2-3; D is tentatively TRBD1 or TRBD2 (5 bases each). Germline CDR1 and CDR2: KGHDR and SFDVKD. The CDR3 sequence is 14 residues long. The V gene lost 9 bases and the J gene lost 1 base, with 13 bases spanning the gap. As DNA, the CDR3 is TGTGCCACCGGGGGTGGTTCGGGCACAGATACGCAGTATTTT. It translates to CATGGGSGTDTQYF.

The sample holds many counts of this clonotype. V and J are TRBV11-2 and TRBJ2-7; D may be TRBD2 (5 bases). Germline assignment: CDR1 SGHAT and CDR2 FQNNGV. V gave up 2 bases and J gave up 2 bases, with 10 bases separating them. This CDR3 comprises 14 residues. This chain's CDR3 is CASSLTAGAYEQYF. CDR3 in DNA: TGTGCCAGCAGCTTAACGGCGGGCGCCTACGAGCAGTACTTC.

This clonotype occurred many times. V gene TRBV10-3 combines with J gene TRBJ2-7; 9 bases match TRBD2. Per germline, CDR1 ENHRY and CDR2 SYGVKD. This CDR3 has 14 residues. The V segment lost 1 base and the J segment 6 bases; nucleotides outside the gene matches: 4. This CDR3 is CAISELAGDTEQYF. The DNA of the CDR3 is TGTGCCATCAGTGAGTTAGCGGGAGACACCGAGCAGTACTTC.

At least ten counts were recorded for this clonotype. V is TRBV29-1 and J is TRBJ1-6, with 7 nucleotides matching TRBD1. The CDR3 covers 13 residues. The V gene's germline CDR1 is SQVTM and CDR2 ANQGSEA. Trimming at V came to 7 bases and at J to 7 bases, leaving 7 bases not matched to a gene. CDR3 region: CSAKRDRNSPLHF. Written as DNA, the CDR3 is TGCAGCGCAAAAAGGGACAGAAATTCACCCCTCCACTTT.

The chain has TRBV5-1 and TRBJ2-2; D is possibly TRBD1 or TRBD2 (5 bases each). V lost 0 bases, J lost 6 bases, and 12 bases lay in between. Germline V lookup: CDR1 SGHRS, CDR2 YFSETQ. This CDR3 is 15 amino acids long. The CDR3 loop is CASSLEGRDAGELFF. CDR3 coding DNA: TGCGCCAGCAGCTTGGAGGGCAGGGACGCCGGGGAGCTGTTTTTT.

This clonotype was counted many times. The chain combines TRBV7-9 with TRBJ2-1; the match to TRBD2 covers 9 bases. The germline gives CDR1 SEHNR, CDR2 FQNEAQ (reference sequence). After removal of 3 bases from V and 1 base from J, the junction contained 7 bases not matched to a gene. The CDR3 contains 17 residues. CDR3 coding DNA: TGTGCCAGCAGCTTGGGGCGACTAGCGGTATCCTACAATGAGCAGTTCTTC. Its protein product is CASSLGRLAVSYNEQFF. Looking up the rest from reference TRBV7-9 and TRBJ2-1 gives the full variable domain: DTGVSQNPRHKITKRGQNVTFRCDPISEHNRLYWYRQTLGQGPEFLTYFQNEAQLEKSRLLSDRFSAERPKGSFSTLEIQRTEQGDSAMYLCASSLGRLAVSYNEQFFGPGTRLTVL.

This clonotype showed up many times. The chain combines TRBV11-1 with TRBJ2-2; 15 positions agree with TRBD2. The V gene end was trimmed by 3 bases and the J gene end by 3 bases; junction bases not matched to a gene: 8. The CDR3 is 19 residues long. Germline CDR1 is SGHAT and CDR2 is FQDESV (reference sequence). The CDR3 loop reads CASSFGLAGGPKDTGELFF. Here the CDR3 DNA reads TGTGCCAGCAGCTTTGGACTAGCGGGGGGGCCGAAAGACACCGGGGAGCTGTTTTTT.

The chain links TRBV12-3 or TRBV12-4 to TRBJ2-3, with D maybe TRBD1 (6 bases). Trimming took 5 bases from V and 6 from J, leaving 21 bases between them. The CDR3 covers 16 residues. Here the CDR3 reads CASSKLGTPQPDTQYF. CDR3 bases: TGTGCCAGCAGTAAACTGGGGACACCCCAGCCGGATACGCAGTATTTT.

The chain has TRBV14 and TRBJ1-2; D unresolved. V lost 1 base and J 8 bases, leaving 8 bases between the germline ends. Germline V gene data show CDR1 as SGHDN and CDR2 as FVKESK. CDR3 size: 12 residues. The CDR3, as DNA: TGTGCCAGCAGCCAAGCCCAGATCGGCTACACCTTC. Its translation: CASSQAQIGYTF. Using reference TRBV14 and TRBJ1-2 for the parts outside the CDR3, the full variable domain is EAGVTQFPSHSVIEKGQTVTLRCDPISGHDNLYWYRRVMGKEIKFLLHFVKESKQDESGMPNNRFLAERTGGTYSTLKVQPAELEDSGVYFCASSQAQIGYTFGSGTRLTVV.

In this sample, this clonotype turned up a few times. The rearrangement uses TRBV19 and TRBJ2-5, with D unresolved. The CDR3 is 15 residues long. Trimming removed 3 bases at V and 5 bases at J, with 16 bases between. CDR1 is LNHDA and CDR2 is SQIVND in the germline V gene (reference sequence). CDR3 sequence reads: CASSIGPSPAETQYF. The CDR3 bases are TGTGCCAGTAGTATTGGACCTTCACCGGCGGAGACCCAGTACTTC.

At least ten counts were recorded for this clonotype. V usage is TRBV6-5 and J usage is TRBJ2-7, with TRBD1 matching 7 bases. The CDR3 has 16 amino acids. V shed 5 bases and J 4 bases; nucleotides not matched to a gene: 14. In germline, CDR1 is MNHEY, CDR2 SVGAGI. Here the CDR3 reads CASSHGPGTAQYEQYF. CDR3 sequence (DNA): TGTGCCAGCAGTCACGGTCCAGGGACAGCCCAGTACGAGCAGTACTTC.

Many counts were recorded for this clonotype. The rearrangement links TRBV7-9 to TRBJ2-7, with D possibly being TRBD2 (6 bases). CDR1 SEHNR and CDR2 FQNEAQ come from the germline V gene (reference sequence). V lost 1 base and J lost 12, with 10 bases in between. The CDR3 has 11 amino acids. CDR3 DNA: TGTGCCAGCAGCTTAGGGGACTTGTCGTACTTC. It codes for CASSLGDLSYF. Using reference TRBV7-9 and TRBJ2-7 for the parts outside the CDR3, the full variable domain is DTGVSQNPRHKITKRGQNVTFRCDPISEHNRLYWYRQTLGQGPEFLTYFQNEAQLEKSRLLSDRFSAERPKGSFSTLEIQRTEQGDSAMYLCASSLGDLSYFGPGTRLTVT.

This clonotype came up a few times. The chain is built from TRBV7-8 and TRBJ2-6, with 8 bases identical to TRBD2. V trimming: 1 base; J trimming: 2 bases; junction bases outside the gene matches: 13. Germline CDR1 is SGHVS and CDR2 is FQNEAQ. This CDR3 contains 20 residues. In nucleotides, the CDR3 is TGTGCCAGCAGCTTAGGGGTAGATCGAGCGGGAGACGCTGGGGCCAACGTCCTGACTTTC. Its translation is CASSLGVDRAGDAGANVLTF.

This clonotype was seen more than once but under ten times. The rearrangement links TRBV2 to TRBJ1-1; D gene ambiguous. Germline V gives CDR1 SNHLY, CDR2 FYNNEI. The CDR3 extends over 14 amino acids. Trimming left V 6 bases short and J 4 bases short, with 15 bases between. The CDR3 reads CASRPGLGGTEAFF. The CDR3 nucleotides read TGTGCCAGCAGACCGGGTCTCGGAGGCACTGAAGCTTTCTTT.

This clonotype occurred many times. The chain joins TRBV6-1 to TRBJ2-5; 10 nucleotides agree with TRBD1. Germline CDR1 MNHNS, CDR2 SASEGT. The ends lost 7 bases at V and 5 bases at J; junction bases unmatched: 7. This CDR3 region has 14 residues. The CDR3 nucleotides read TGTGCCAGCAACCGGGACAGGGGATGGGAGACCCAGTACTTC. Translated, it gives CASNRDRGWETQYF.

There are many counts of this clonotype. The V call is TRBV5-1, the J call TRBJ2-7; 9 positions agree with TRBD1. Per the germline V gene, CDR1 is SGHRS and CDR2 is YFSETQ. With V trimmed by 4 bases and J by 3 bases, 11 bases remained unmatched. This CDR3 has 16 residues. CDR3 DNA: TGCGCCAGCAGCGTACGAGGGACAGGGTTATTCTACGAGCAGTACTTC. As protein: CASSVRGTGLFYEQYF.

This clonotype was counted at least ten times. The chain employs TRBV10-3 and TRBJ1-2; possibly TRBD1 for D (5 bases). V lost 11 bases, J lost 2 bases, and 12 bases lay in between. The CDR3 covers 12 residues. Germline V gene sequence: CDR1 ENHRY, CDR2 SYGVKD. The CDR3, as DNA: TGTGCCCTAAGGGGAGTAAACTATGGCTACACCTTC. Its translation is CALRGVNYGYTF.

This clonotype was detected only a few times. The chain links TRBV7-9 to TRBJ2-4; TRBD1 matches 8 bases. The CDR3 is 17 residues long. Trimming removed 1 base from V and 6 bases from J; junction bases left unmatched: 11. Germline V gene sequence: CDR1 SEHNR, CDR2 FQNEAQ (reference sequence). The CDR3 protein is CASSLENRGDRGNIQYF. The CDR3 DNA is TGTGCCAGCAGCTTAGAAAACCGGGGAGACAGGGGAAACATTCAGTACTTC.

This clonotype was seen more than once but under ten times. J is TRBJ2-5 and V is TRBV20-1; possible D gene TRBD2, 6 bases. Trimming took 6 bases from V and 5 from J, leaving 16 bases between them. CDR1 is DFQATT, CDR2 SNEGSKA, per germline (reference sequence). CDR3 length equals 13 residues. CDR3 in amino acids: CSATFMGGETQYF. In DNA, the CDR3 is TGCAGTGCCACTTTCATGGGGGGTGAGACCCAGTACTTC.